This TCR beta chain was recorded in a study of cytomegalovirus exposure and HLA in healthy donors. Primers for the PCR totalled 60 Vbeta and 13 Jbeta. Clones were read by immunoSEQ multiplex PCR, and TCRdb kept only the in-frame ones, dropping some. The table lists about 120,000 clones, about four fifths of them singletons. Broader study findings: Another analysis was done later, and it associated 17,000 or so TCR beta sequences with HLA alleles at 0.05 false discovery rate. Evidence from a later analysis indicated that most CMV-associated TCR beta chains looked HLA-restricted. In a later analysis, HLA-associated TCR beta chains were more clonally expanded than equally common others.

V gave up 3 bases and J gave up 5 bases; unmatched junction bases: 4. Germline V gene sequence: CDR1 SGDLS, CDR2 YYNGEE. The CDR3 length is 13 residues. This clone was seen a single time. Its antigen remains unidentified. The TCR was taken from a woman aged 40 to 50 in good health and CMV-seronegative. Sequenced input: PBMCs. This chain joins TRBV9 and TRBJ1-2; 7 bases fit TRBD1. The CDR3 sequence is CASSAGQPYGYTF. Here the CDR3 DNA reads TGTGCCAGCAGCGCGGGACAGCCATATGGCTACACCTTC.